This TCR beta chain stems from a study of OX40 agonist ivuxolimab in advanced cancers. At the level of the study: Dose-escalation subjects each had hepatocellular carcinoma, melanoma, renal cell or head and neck cancer. Participants, 80% to 90% male, averaged roughly 59 years of age, ranging from roughly 20 to 80. Overall study findings and caveats: Expanded clones were, on average, more numerous among CD8+ T cells than CD4+.

Any history of autoimmune disease or systemic immunosuppression disqualified patients. Germline values: CDR1 SGHVS, CDR2 FQNEAQ. The V gene lost 4 bases and the J gene lost 4 bases, with 11 bases spanning the gap. The CDR3 consists of 14 residues. Some clones are missing from TCRdb's copy, which holds only in-frame ones; the method was immunoSEQ multiplex PCR. In the table there are tens of thousands of clones, about 85% of which are singletons. This clone occurred a few times. Its target is not known. The input for sequencing was CD4+ or CD8+ T cells sorted from blood, taken in a trial of the OX40 agonist ivuxolimab. This chain connects TRBV7-8 to TRBJ1-5; TRBD1 is a possible D gene (5 bases). This receptor was taken from an adult with an advanced solid tumor such as melanoma, head and neck, liver or kidney cancer. CDR3 amino acids: CASSSRGLNQPQHF. As DNA, the CDR3 is TGTGCCAGCAGCTCACGGGGCCTTAATCAGCCCCAGCATTTT.